This T cell receptor (beta chain) emerged from a study of cytomegalovirus exposure and HLA in healthy donors. Study-level results: In vitro experiments confirmed that a few CMV-associated chains were specific for CMV antigens. In a later analysis, the majority of CMV-associated beta chains seemingly showed HLA restriction.

This CDR3 is built from 14 residues. Looked up from germline, CDR1 is MNHNY and CDR2 is SVGAGI (reference sequence). Trimming pared 0 bases from V and 1 base from J, leaving 6 bases between. PCR was performed using 60 Vbeta and 13 Jbeta primers. Profiled with immunoSEQ multiplex PCR; TCRdb holds only in-frame clones, not every one. The specimen's table records fewer than 150,000 clones. A note on this clone: Its antigen is currently unknown.

Material for sequencing was PBMCs. The chain couples TRBV6-6 to TRBJ1-2; D not certain. This TCR was sampled from a man between 35 and 55 years old in good health and CMV-seronegative. The CDR3 nucleotides are TGTGCCAGCAGTTACTCGCGGATTAACTATGGCTACACCTTC. Translating gives CASSYSRINYGYTF.